The entry below gives a single TCR beta chain sequence along with its context. Antigen unknown. The data originate from a study of shared clonotypes between healthy human individuals. Looking at the study overall: Plates per donor: three CD4 naive, three CD4 memory, two CD8 naive, one CD8 memory. General study points: The expectation was that sequencing depth would affect clonotype sharing among donors. Clonotypes shared by all four donors outscored non-shared clonotypes in generation probability.

Here immunoSEQ multiplex PCR was the method, and the copy in TCRdb shows in-frame clones only, minus some. This sample has approximately 2.5 million clones, with 93% found just once. The receptor was derived from a man younger than 30 in good health. Some clones in this sample may be carry-over from other donors' samples. Material for sequencing was naive CD4+ T cells from PBMCs. Indicated subset: CD45RA+ positively selected.

The CDR3 bases are TGTGCCAGCAGCTCTGCGACAGGGTACAGTGGCTACACCTTC. This codes for CASSSATGYSGYTF. The gene calls are TRBV7-9 and TRBJ1-2; 7 bases are shared with TRBD1. Germline V gene data show CDR1 as SEHNR and CDR2 as FQNEAQ (reference sequence). The CDR3 loop spans 14 amino acids. V lost 4 bases to trimming and J lost 7 bases; unmatched junction nucleotides: 9.